This TCR beta chain emerged from a study of post-analysis software for immune sequencing data. This clonotype has a handful of counts. Antigen unknown. Study outcomes and limitations: Controls showed lower frequencies than patients for a handful of TRBV segments, and TRBV5-6, TRBV5-1 and TRBV20-1 were among these.

Prepared TCR beta cDNA libraries contained unique molecular identifiers. TCRdb ran MiXCR on the PCR reads and lists one entry per CDR3 protein. The sample includes about 500,000 distinct CDR3 sequences, nearly 45% of them seen just once. The CDR3 totals 14 residues. The germline V gene has CDR1 SEHNR and CDR2 FQNEAQ (reference sequence). Trimming shortened V by 2 bases and J by 1 base, and 8 bases separated the two germline ends. The sequenced material came from blood. The sequence derives from a girl between 10 and 17 years old with multiple sclerosis. V usage is TRBV7-9 and J usage is TRBJ1-1, with D unresolved. The DNA of the CDR3 is TGTGCCAGCAGCTTACGCGGCAGGAACACTGAAGCTTTCTTT. It codes for CASSLRGRNTEAFF.